The 32 T cell receptor beta chains listed next were all sequenced from one sample in a study of T cell responses to AZD1222 COVID-19 vaccine (dated by TCRdb to the early 2020s). The time point label, as the study defines it: about 28 days (+/-7) after the second vaccine dose. The library relied on the immunoSEQ multiplex PCR assay. The clones in this table, taken by TCRdb from immuneACCESS, are in-frame only. Not every clone is retained; where verified, under half of the shortfall comes from an unresolved V gene, and the cause of the rest is unknown. For this sample the table gives 100,000 to 150,000 clones, of which more than 75% were detected only once. Approximately 1.1% of the sample goes to the ten largest clones. Here the sequenced sample was peripheral blood, taken 28 days after the second AZD1222 dose. The receptors derive from an adult who received the AZD1222 COVID-19 vaccine.

The chain employs TRBV10-1 and TRBJ2-7, with TRBD2 matching over 9 bases. Germline trimming cut 6 bases from V and 2 bases from J; bases unmatched to any gene: 11. CDR1 WNHNN and CDR2 SYGVQD come from the germline V gene (reference sequence). This CDR3 is built from 16 residues. The DNA for the CDR3 is TGCGCCAGCAGCACTTCTAGCGGGATGCTTCCCTACGAGCAGTACTTC. Translation: CASSTSSGMLPYEQYF.

This chain joins TRBV19 and TRBJ1-2; D possibly corresponds to TRBD1 (5 bases). CDR3 length: 14 amino acids. The V gene's germline CDR1 is LNHDA and CDR2 SQIVND (reference sequence). The V gene lost 2 bases and the J gene lost 1 base, with 8 bases spanning the gap. The CDR3 nucleotides read TGTGCCAGTAGTATACAGGGAGGTAACTATGGCTACACCTTC. Residues: CASSIQGGNYGYTF.

V gene TRBV6-6 combines with J gene TRBJ1-2, with TRBD1 matching 8 bases. CDR3 length: 15 amino acids. Germline CDR1 and CDR2: MNHNY and SVGAGI (reference sequence). V gave up 5 bases and J gave up 2 bases; unmatched junction bases: 7. Here the CDR3 reads CASSKPRDRNYGYTF. The CDR3 bases are TGTGCCAGCAGTAAACCAAGGGACAGGAACTATGGCTACACCTTC.

The V call is TRBV5-1, the J call TRBJ2-1; D might be TRBD1 or TRBD2, each matching 5 bases. This CDR3 is built from 15 residues. CDR1 SGHRS and CDR2 YFSETQ come from the germline V gene. V dropped 5 bases and J dropped 4 bases, with 16 bases sitting between them. CDR3 in amino acids: CASRLGTLRYNEQFF. CDR3 nucleotide sequence: TGCGCCAGCAGGTTAGGGACCCTAAGGTACAATGAGCAGTTCTTC.

This sequence joins TRBV2 and TRBJ1-2; tentative D call: TRBD1 (6 bases). The CDR3 is made up of 14 amino acids. The germline V and J ends were trimmed by 6 bases and 3 bases, with 14 bases remaining between them. Germline assignment: CDR1 SNHLY and CDR2 FYNNEI. CDR3 sequence (DNA): TGTGCCAGCAGGGAGGGGGATCCGGACTATGGCTACACCTTC. Translating it yields CASREGDPDYGYTF.

The chain joins TRBV30 to TRBJ1-1, with unresolved D. CDR3 length: 12 amino acids. Per germline, CDR1 GTSNPN and CDR2 SVGIG (reference sequence). Trimming pared 5 bases from V and 1 base from J, leaving 8 bases between. CDR3 coding DNA: TGTGCCTGGGAGGCGACGAACACTGAAGCTTTCTTT. It yields the protein CAWEATNTEAFF.

V is TRBV27 and J is TRBJ2-2, with 8 bases fitting TRBD2. The V segment lost 3 bases and the J segment 6 bases; nucleotides outside the gene matches: 21. This CDR3 is built from 20 residues. Per germline, CDR1 MNHEY and CDR2 SMNVEV (reference sequence). CDR3 region: CASSFGGLSGTRGVAGELFF. The CDR3 DNA is TGTGCCAGCAGTTTTGGGGGCCTTTCCGGGACTAGAGGGGTTGCCGGGGAGCTGTTTTTT.

The chain carries TRBV28 and TRBJ2-3; 7 positions match TRBD1. The CDR3 runs to 14 residues. The germline gives CDR1 MDHEN, CDR2 SYDVKM. With 5 bases clipped from V and 0 bases from J, the junction kept 2 bases outside the gene matches. This CDR3 is CASSTGASTDTQYF. DNA of the CDR3: TGTGCCAGCAGTACAGGGGCTAGCACAGATACGCAGTATTTT.

The V call is TRBV19, the J call TRBJ2-1; 8 bases match TRBD2. After removal of 3 bases from V and 7 bases from J, the junction contained 8 bases not matched to a gene. In germline, CDR1 is LNHDA, CDR2 SQIVND (reference sequence). The CDR3 length is 15 residues. The CDR3 protein is CASSISGGLGNEQFF. CDR3 sequence (DNA): TGTGCCAGTAGTATCTCGGGGGGGCTCGGGAATGAGCAGTTCTTC.

V and J are TRBV2 and TRBJ2-5, with D uncertain. The germline CDR1 and CDR2 sequences are SNHLY and FYNNEI. The CDR3 runs to 12 residues. V was clipped by 6 bases and J by 0 bases, with 5 bases between them. This chain's CDR3 is CASRGYQETQYF. The CDR3 nucleotides read TGTGCCAGCAGGGGGTACCAAGAGACCCAGTACTTC.

This chain connects TRBV2 to TRBJ1-2; D is undetermined. Germline lookup yields CDR1 SNHLY and CDR2 FYNNEI. The CDR3 is made up of 15 amino acids. V gave up 2 bases and J gave up 1 base, with 11 bases separating them. The CDR3 nucleotides are TGTGCCAGCAGTGAAACGTTACCAAATAACTATGGCTACACCTTC. Translating gives CASSETLPNNYGYTF.

This clone was detected once. This sequence joins TRBV6-1 and TRBJ2-7, with 9 nucleotides matching TRBD2. Germline V gene sequence: CDR1 MNHNS, CDR2 SASEGT. With V trimmed by 4 bases and J by 0 bases, 1 base remained unmatched. The CDR3 length is 14 residues. The CDR3 DNA is TGTGCCAGCAGTGCAGCGGGAGGCTCCTACGAGCAGTACTTC. Translated, it gives CASSAAGGSYEQYF.

This sequence joins TRBV3-1 (or the pseudogene TRBV3-2) and TRBJ2-7, with a tentative D call TRBD2 (5 bases). With 1 base removed from V and 3 bases from J, the gap between germline ends came to 13 bases. CDR3 length: 15 amino acids. CDR1 and CDR2 (germline): LGHDT, YNNKEL (reference sequence). CDR3 sequence (DNA): TGTGCCAGCAGCCAAGTATGGGAGCGACACTACGAGCAGTACTTC. This encodes CASSQVWERHYEQYF.

The chain carries TRBV18 and TRBJ1-6; 8 bases are shared with TRBD1. This CDR3 contains 14 residues. The junction had 3 bases not matched to a gene; V was cut back by 3 bases and J by 8 bases. The germline CDR1 and CDR2 sequences are KGHSH and LQKENI. The CDR3 sequence is CASSPGTGYSPLHF. The CDR3 DNA is TGTGCCAGCTCACCCGGGACAGGTTATTCACCCCTCCACTTT.

The chain employs TRBV5-4 and TRBJ2-1; 7 nucleotides line up with TRBD2. The germline V gene encodes CDR1 SGHNT and CDR2 YYREEE (reference sequence). The CDR3 has 15 residues. With 4 bases clipped from V and 1 base from J, the junction kept 5 bases outside the gene matches. The CDR3 is CASSGSGPSYNEQFF. The DNA for the CDR3 is TGTGCCAGCAGCGGTAGCGGGCCTTCCTACAATGAGCAGTTCTTC.

The chain couples TRBV10-3 to TRBJ2-3; 7 nucleotides agree with TRBD1. The CDR3 sequence is 16 residues long. J was trimmed by 0 bases and V by 2 bases; bases with no gene match: 5. CDR1 is ENHRY, CDR2 SYGVKD, per germline. This CDR3 is CAISERDRPSTDTQYF. CDR3 DNA sequence: TGTGCCATCAGTGAGAGGGACAGACCTAGCACAGATACGCAGTATTTT.

This clone appeared once. This chain connects TRBV12-3 or TRBV12-4 to TRBJ2-5; D is unclear. Trimming removed 5 bases at V and 1 base at J, with 8 bases between. CDR3 length: 13 amino acids. The CDR3 here is CASSILTQETQYF. The CDR3 nucleotides are TGTGCCAGCAGTATCCTCACCCAAGAGACCCAGTACTTC.

V and J are TRBV5-1 and TRBJ2-7; no clear D. V was shortened by 2 bases and J by 1 base, with 13 bases between the two germline ends. The CDR3 contains 15 residues. Per the germline V gene, CDR1 is SGHRS and CDR2 is YFSETQ. Here the CDR3 reads CASSFMSGPSYEQYF. For the CDR3, the DNA is TGCGCCAGCAGCTTTATGTCCGGGCCGTCCTACGAGCAGTACTTC.

The rearrangement joins TRBV5-1 to TRBJ1-2, with D tentatively TRBD1 (6 bases). V was shortened by 3 bases and J by 6 bases, with 15 bases between the two germline ends. CDR1 and CDR2 from the germline V gene are SGHRS and YFSETQ. The CDR3 spans 14 residues. DNA of the CDR3: TGCGCCAGCAGCTGGGCACAGGGTGGCCATGGCTACACCTTC. The encoded protein is CASSWAQGGHGYTF.

The J gene is TRBJ2-7, the V gene TRBV2, with a weak D call TRBD2 (5 bases). Germline CDR1 and CDR2: SNHLY and FYNNEI. Trimming shortened V by 2 bases and J by 5 bases, and 13 bases separated the two germline ends. The CDR3 loop spans 14 amino acids. DNA of the CDR3: TGTGCCAGCAGTGAAAAGTGGCTAGCTGACGAGCAGTACTTC. This codes for CASSEKWLADEQYF.

The chain employs TRBV19 and TRBJ1-1, with D unclear. The germline V gene encodes CDR1 LNHDA and CDR2 SQIVND (reference sequence). Trimming removed 4 bases at V and 3 bases at J, with 6 bases between. This CDR3 has 12 amino acids. CDR3 nucleotide sequence: TGTGCCAGTAGTACCTGGGACACTGAAGCTTTCTTT. Translated, it gives CASSTWDTEAFF.

This rearrangement joins TRBV5-8 to TRBJ2-1; 8 nucleotides line up with TRBD1. Germline assignment: CDR1 SGHTS and CDR2 YDEGEE. V was pared by 0 bases and J by 2 bases, with 4 bases of the junction left unmatched. The CDR3 loop spans 16 amino acids. CDR3 DNA sequence: TGTGCCAGCAGCTTGGGACAGGGGATCCCCTACAATGAGCAGTTCTTC. Its protein is CASSLGQGIPYNEQFF.

This chain uses TRBV4-1 with TRBJ1-1; tentative D call: TRBD1 (5 bases). The length of the CDR3 is 16 residues. Trimming removed 1 base from V and 0 bases from J, with 12 bases in between. Germline V CDR1 and CDR2: MGHRA, YSYEKL. The CDR3 nucleotides read TGCGCCAGCAGCCAAGGGACACCTAATATGAACACTGAAGCTTTCTTT. The encoded protein is CASSQGTPNMNTEAFF.

This sequence joins TRBV19 and TRBJ2-7, with 11 nucleotides matching TRBD2. This CDR3 region has 18 residues. Unmatched junction bases numbered 14, after V lost 7 bases and J lost 0 bases. Germline V lookup: CDR1 LNHDA, CDR2 SQIVND (reference sequence). The DNA of the CDR3 is TGTGCCAGTAACTCTAATGGGGCTAGCGGGAGGTTCTCCTACGAGCAGTACTTC. Translated, it gives CASNSNGASGRFSYEQYF.

Points on this clone: A read error may account for a junction end that differs from germline. V gene TRBV6-1 combines with J gene TRBJ2-2; a weak D match, TRBD1 (5 bases). Germline V gene sequence: CDR1 MNHNS, CDR2 SASEGT. This CDR3 has 17 residues. DNA for the CDR3: TGTGCCAGCAGCGAAGCAATGACGTGGGCAGGGACCGGGGAGCTGTTTTTT. The encoded protein is CASSEAMTWAGTGELFF.

V gene TRBV20-1 combines with J gene TRBJ2-7; 7 nucleotides match TRBD2. The germline CDR1 and CDR2 sequences are DFQATT and SNEGSKA (reference sequence). The J segment lost 6 bases and the V segment lost 3 bases, leaving 8 bases of the junction unmatched. The length of the CDR3 is 13 residues. CDR3 protein: CSASGGSNSEQYF. The CDR3 DNA is TGCAGTGCTAGTGGCGGGAGTAACTCCGAGCAGTACTTC.

V is TRBV14 and J is TRBJ1-6; TRBD1 might be the D (5 bases). Trimming left V 4 bases short and J 7 bases short, with 14 bases between. Germline loops: CDR1 SGHDN, CDR2 FVKESK. CDR3 length: 15 residues. The CDR3 DNA reads as TGTGCCAGCAGCCCGCGGGGCAATACGAATTCACCCCTCCACTTT. This gives the protein CASSPRGNTNSPLHF.

V is TRBV6-5 and J is TRBJ2-7; D perhaps matches TRBD2 (6 bases). Trimming cost V 2 bases and J 5 bases, with 10 bases left between them. Germline CDR1 and CDR2: MNHEY and SVGAGI. CDR3 length: 13 amino acids. The CDR3 loop is CASSYVGGHEQYF. The DNA for the CDR3 is TGTGCCAGCAGTTACGTGGGAGGACACGAGCAGTACTTC.

V usage is TRBV20-1 and J usage is TRBJ1-6, with unresolved D. Germline V gives CDR1 DFQATT, CDR2 SNEGSKA (reference sequence). The CDR3 length is 8 residues. V was trimmed by 7 bases and J by 13 bases, leaving 5 bases between them. The CDR3 sequence: CSVWPLHF. The DNA of the CDR3 is TGCAGTGTTTGGCCCCTCCACTTT.

This chain uses TRBV19 with TRBJ1-5; D gene unclear. The germline V and J ends were trimmed by 2 bases and 2 bases, with 16 bases remaining between them. The CDR3 contains 17 residues. Germline CDR1 reads LNHDA; CDR2 reads SQIVND (reference sequence). This CDR3 is CASSIRGRGTRNQPQHF. CDR3 bases: TGTGCCAGTAGTATACGGGGTCGCGGAACCCGCAATCAGCCCCAGCATTTT.

The J gene is TRBJ2-5, the V gene TRBV21-1; the table's D call TRBD1 went unverified against the DNA. TRBV21-1 constitutes a pseudogene. This CDR3 region has 15 residues. CDR3 bases: TGTGCCAGCAGCAAACAGGGGCAGGGTAAGAGGACCCAGTACTTC. Its translation is CASSKQGQGKRTQYF.

This clone has a single count. This chain links TRBV28 with TRBJ1-3, with D uncertain. The CDR3 consists of 14 residues. Germline CDR1 MDHEN, CDR2 SYDVKM. Trimming stripped 2 bases from V and 2 bases from J, with 7 bases between. The CDR3 DNA reads as TGTGCCAGCAGTTTAGGTTTTACTGGAAACACCATATATTTT. Protein sequence: CASSLGFTGNTIYF.